The 18 T cell receptor beta chains listed next were all sequenced from one sample in a study of response to subunit inactivated influenza vaccine. TCRdb passed the RT-PCR reads through MiXCR, listing each CDR3 protein once. The table lists 650,000 to 800,000 distinct CDR3 sequences, 11% to 15% of them singletons, with 5.5% to 7% in the top ten. The sample consisted of PBMCs from blood, taken approximately 15 days before vaccination. The receptors come from a man aged 50-59 years who received an inactivated influenza vaccine.

This clonotype was detected only a few times. The J gene is TRBJ2-7, the V gene TRBV6-1, with D perhaps given as TRBD1 or TRBD2 (5 bases each). From germline, CDR1 is MNHNS and CDR2 SASEGT. V lost 6 bases, J lost 2 bases, and 11 bases lay in between. The CDR3 runs to 13 residues. This CDR3 reads CASSQGAAYEQYF. DNA for the CDR3: TGTGCCAGCAGCCAGGGAGCTGCCTACGAGCAGTACTTC.

This clonotype appeared a few times. This chain uses TRBV4-2 with TRBJ2-7, with D unclear. This CDR3 region has 12 residues. The germline V gene encodes CDR1 LGHNA and CDR2 YNFKEQ. V was pared by 2 bases and J by 5 bases, with 7 bases between. The DNA for the CDR3 is TGTGCCAGCAGCCAATACCGCAACGAGCAGTACTTC. Protein: CASSQYRNEQYF.

The J gene is TRBJ2-5, the V gene TRBV20-1, with D perhaps assigned TRBD1 or TRBD2 (6 bases each). The CDR3 spans 14 residues. Germline loops: CDR1 DFQATT, CDR2 SNEGSKA (reference sequence). The CDR3 sequence is CRAGGLGARETQYF. DNA for the CDR3: TGCAGAGCTGGGGGGTTGGGGGCCAGGGAGACCCAGTACTTC.

The rearrangement links TRBV12-3 or TRBV12-4 to TRBJ2-2; D unresolved. V lost 5 bases and J 1 base, leaving 14 bases between the germline ends. The CDR3 contains 16 residues. CDR3 in amino acids: CASSRTLKMNTGELFF. Here the CDR3 DNA reads TGTGCCAGCAGTCGGACCCTAAAAATGAACACCGGGGAGCTGTTTTTT.

The chain employs TRBV12-3 or TRBV12-4 and TRBJ2-7, with 7 bases identical to TRBD1. This CDR3 region has 13 residues. V shed 6 bases and J 5 bases; nucleotides not matched to a gene: 7. The CDR3 DNA reads TGTGCCAGCAGGCAACAGGGGACCAACGAGCAGTACTTC. Amino acids: CASRQQGTNEQYF.

This chain joins TRBV4-2 and TRBJ2-5; 10 positions agree with TRBD2. This CDR3 contains 16 residues. After removal of 1 base from V and 1 base from J, the junction contained 3 bases not matched to a gene. Germline-derived CDR1 and CDR2 are LGHNA and YNFKEQ. The CDR3 bases are TGTGCCAGCAGCCAAGCCAGGACTAGCGGCCAAGAGACCCAGTACTTC. This translates into CASSQARTSGQETQYF.

V and J are TRBV5-1 and TRBJ2-5; the D is unclear. Germline values: CDR1 SGHRS, CDR2 YFSETQ. V lost 3 bases and J lost 1, with 16 bases in between. The CDR3 covers 16 residues. The CDR3, as DNA: TGCGCCAGCAGCTCCGCTAGTGTGCTCATCCAAGAGACCCAGTACTTC. This sequence encodes CASSSASVLIQETQYF.

The CDR3 sequence: CASSLELWDRNLMNTEAFF. DNA of the CDR3: TGTGCCAGCAGCTTGGAGTTGTGGGACCGCAACCTTATGAACACTGAAGCTTTCTTT. The chain has TRBV5-4 and TRBJ1-1, with a possible D match to TRBD1 (5 bases). Germline V CDR1 and CDR2: SGHNT, YYREEE (reference sequence). This CDR3 spans 19 amino acids. V lost 0 bases and J lost 0, with 21 bases in between.

This clonotype showed up just a few times. The chain has TRBV15 and TRBJ1-4; the D gene is possibly TRBD1 (6 bases). Trimming removed 2 bases at V and 4 bases at J, with 11 bases between. The CDR3 is made up of 15 amino acids. Germline V gene sequence: CDR1 LNHNV, CDR2 YYDKDF (reference sequence). The CDR3 sequence: CATSRPQGHNEKLFF. The CDR3 nucleotides read TGTGCCACCAGCAGACCTCAGGGGCATAATGAAAAACTGTTTTTT.

V and J are TRBV15 and TRBJ1-2; tentatively, D is TRBD1 (6 bases). CDR3 length: 16 amino acids. Germline CDR1 is LNHNV and CDR2 is YYDKDF (reference sequence). V was pared by 0 bases and J by 6 bases, with 17 bases between. DNA for the CDR3: TGTGCCACCAGCAGAGATTGGGCAGGGGACGCGGATGGCTACACCTTC. Its protein is CATSRDWAGDADGYTF.

This clonotype was seen more than once but under ten times. The CDR3 DNA follows: TGTGCCAGCATACAGGGGGCTGACAATGAGCAGTTCTTC. Protein sequence: CASIQGADNEQFF. The rearrangement links TRBV12-3 or TRBV12-4 to TRBJ2-1; 9 bases are a match to TRBD1. The CDR3 runs to 13 residues. With 7 bases clipped from V and 5 bases from J, the junction kept 3 bases outside the gene matches.

This chain uses TRBV5-1 with TRBJ2-3, with 12 bases fitting TRBD1. The CDR3 is made up of 17 amino acids. CDR1 is SGHRS, CDR2 YFSETQ, per germline. The junction had 7 bases not matched to a gene; V was cut back by 4 bases and J by 1 base. The CDR3 DNA sequence: TGCGCCAGCAGCCCCCGGGACAGGGGGCCGGGCACAGATACGCAGTATTTT. This translates into CASSPRDRGPGTDTQYF.

The genes are TRBV18 and TRBJ1-4; D ambiguous. Germline assignment: CDR1 KGHSH and CDR2 LQKENI. Trimming cost V 5 bases and J 0 bases, with 10 bases left between them. CDR3 length: 15 amino acids. The CDR3 region is CASSGDRATNEKLFF. Written as DNA, the CDR3 is TGTGCCAGCTCAGGTGACCGAGCAACTAATGAAAAACTGTTTTTT.

This chain connects TRBV7-2 to TRBJ2-3; D gene uncertain. The V gene's germline CDR1 is SGHTA and CDR2 FQGNSA. Trimming took 3 bases from V and 4 from J, leaving 11 bases between them. The CDR3 has 14 residues. The CDR3 loop reads CASSFGRSSDTQYF. The CDR3 DNA reads as TGTGCCAGCAGCTTCGGACGGAGTTCAGATACGCAGTATTTT. Looking up the rest from reference TRBV7-2 and TRBJ2-3 gives the full variable domain: GAGVSQSPSNKVTEKGKDVELRCDPISGHTALYWYRQSLGQGLEFLIYFQGNSAPDKSGLPSDRFSAERTGGSVSTLTIQRTQQEDSAVYLCASSFGRSSDTQYFGPGTRLTVL.

In its sample, this clonotype was seen a few times. The chain employs TRBV3-1 and TRBJ1-4; TRBD1 might be the D (5 bases). This CDR3 region has 15 residues. Trimming shortened V by 4 bases and J by 7 bases, and 16 bases separated the two germline ends. From germline, CDR1 is LGHDT and CDR2 YNNKEL (reference sequence). The CDR3 loop is CASSLRRGSVEKLFF. The CDR3 DNA is TGTGCCAGCAGCCTGAGGAGGGGCTCAGTTGAAAAACTGTTTTTT.

This clonotype was seen ten or more times. V gene TRBV9 combines with J gene TRBJ2-3, with TRBD2 matching over 7 bases. In germline, CDR1 is SGDLS, CDR2 YYNGEE. Trimming cost V 2 bases and J 2 bases; bases outside gene matches: 5. The CDR3 extends over 15 amino acids. The CDR3 spells CASSVGAGITDTQYF. DNA for the CDR3: TGTGCCAGCAGCGTGGGAGCGGGGATCACAGATACGCAGTATTTT. Based on the CDR3 plus reference TRBV9 and TRBJ2-3, the full variable domain is DSGVTQTPKHLITATGQRVTLRCSPRSGDLSVYWYQQSLDQGLQFLIQYYNGEERAKGNILERFSAQQFPDLHSELNLSSLELGDSALYFCASSVGAGITDTQYFGPGTRLTVL.

This clonotype was seen a handful of times. The J gene is TRBJ2-5, the V gene TRBV12-3 or TRBV12-4; perhaps TRBD1 as D (6 bases). The CDR3 is 12 residues long. Trimming stripped 6 bases from V and 7 bases from J, with 12 bases between. CDR3 sequence reads: CASSPDSGTQYF. CDR3 nucleotides: TGTGCCAGCAGCCCGGACAGCGGGACCCAGTACTTC.

The genes are TRBV20-1 and TRBJ1-6, with D possibly TRBD1 on 6 matching bases. CDR3 length: 18 residues. The V end lost 0 bases, the J end lost 0 bases, and 15 bases lay between the germline ends. The germline CDR1 and CDR2 sequences are DFQATT and SNEGSKA (reference sequence). The CDR3 sequence: CSARDLTGSRSYNSPLHF. The CDR3, as DNA: TGCAGTGCTAGAGATCTTACAGGGTCTCGCTCCTATAATTCACCCCTCCACTTT.